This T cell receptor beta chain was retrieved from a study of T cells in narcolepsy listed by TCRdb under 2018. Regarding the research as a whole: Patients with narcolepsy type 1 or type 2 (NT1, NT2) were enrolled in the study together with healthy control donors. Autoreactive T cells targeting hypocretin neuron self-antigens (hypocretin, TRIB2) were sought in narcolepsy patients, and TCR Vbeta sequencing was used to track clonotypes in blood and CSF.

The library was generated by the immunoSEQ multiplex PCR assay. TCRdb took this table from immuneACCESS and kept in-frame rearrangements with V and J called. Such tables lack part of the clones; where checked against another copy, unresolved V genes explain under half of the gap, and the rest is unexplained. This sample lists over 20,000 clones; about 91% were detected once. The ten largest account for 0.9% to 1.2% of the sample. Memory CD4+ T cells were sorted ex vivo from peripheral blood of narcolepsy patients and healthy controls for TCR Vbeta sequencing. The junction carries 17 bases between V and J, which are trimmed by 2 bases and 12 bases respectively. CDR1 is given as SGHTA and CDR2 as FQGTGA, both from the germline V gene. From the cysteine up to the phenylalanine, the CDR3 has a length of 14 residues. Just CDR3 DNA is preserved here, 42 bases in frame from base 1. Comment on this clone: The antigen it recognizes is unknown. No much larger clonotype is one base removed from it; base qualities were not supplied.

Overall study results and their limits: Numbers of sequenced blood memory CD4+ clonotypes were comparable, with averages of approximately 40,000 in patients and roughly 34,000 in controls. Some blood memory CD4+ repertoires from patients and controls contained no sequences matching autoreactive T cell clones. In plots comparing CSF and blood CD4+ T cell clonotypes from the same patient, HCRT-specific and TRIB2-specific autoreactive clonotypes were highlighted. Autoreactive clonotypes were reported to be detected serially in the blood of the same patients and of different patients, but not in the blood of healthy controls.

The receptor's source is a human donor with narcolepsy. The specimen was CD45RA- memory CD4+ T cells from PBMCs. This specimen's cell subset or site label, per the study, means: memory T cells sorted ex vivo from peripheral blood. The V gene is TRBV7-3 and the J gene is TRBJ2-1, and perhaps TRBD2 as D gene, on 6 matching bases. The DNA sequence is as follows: TGTGCCAGCAGCTTAGGTGGTAGCGGTGGGGTGCAGTTCTTC. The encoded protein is CASSLGGSGGVQFF.